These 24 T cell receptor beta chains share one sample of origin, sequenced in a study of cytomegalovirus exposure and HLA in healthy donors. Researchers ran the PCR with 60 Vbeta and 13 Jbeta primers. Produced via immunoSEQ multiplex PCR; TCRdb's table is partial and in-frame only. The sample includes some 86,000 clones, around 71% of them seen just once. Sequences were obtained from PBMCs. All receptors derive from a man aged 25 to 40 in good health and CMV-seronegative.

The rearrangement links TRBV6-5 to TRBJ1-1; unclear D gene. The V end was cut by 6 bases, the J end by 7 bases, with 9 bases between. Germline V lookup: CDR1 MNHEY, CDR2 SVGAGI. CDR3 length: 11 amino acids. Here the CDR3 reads CASSTHSEAFF. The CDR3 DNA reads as TGTGCCAGCAGCACGCACAGTGAAGCTTTCTTT.

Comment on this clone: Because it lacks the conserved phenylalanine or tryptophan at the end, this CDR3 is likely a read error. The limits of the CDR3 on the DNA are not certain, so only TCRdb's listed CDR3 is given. The CDR3 spells CASSVSSTNR. The chain links TRBV7-3 to TRBJ1-1; TRBD1, the table's D call, lacks a check against the DNA. Germline V gene sequence: CDR1 SGHTA, CDR2 FQGTGA. The CDR3 adds up to 10 amino acids, both ends counted.

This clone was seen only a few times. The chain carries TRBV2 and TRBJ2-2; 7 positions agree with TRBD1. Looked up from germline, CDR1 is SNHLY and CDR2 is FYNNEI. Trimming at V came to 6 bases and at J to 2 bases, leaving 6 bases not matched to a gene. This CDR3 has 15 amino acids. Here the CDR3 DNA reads TGTGCCAGCAGAGCCGGGACAGCAAACACCGGGGAGCTGTTTTTT. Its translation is CASRAGTANTGELFF.

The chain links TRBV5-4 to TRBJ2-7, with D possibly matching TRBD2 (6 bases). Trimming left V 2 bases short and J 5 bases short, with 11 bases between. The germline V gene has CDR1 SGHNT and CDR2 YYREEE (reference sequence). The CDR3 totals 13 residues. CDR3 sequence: CASSFWGENEQYF. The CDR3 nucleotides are TGTGCCAGCAGCTTTTGGGGGGAGAACGAGCAGTACTTC. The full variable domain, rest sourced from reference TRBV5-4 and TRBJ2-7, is ETGVTQSPTHLIKTRGQQVTLRCSSQSGHNTVSWYQQALGQGPQFIFQYYREEENGRGNFPPRFSGLQFPNYSSELNVNALELDDSALYLCASSFWGENEQYFGPGTRLTVT.

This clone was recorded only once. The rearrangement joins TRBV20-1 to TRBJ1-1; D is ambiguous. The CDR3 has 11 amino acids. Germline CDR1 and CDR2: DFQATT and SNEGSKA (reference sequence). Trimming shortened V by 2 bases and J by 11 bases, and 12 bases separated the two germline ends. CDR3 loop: CSARSPRSAFF. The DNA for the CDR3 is TGCAGTGCTAGATCTCCCCGTTCCGCTTTCTTT.

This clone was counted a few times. The CDR3: CASGAQPEAGELFF. As DNA, the CDR3 is TGTGCCTCTGGCGCCCAACCGGAGGCCGGGGAGCTGTTTTTT. The V gene is TRBV30, the J gene TRBJ2-2; possibly TRBD2 for D (5 bases). The CDR3 spans 14 residues. Trimming removed 7 bases from V and 6 bases from J, with 18 bases in between. Per the germline V gene, CDR1 is GTSNPN and CDR2 is SVGIG (reference sequence).

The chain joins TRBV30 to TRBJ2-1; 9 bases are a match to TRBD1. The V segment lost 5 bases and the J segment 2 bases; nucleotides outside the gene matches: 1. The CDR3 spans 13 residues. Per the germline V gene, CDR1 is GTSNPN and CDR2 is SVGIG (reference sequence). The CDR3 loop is CAWGQGPYNEQFF. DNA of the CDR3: TGTGCCTGGGGACAGGGGCCCTACAATGAGCAGTTCTTC. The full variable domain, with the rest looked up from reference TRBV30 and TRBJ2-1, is SQTIHQWPATLVQPVGSPLSLECTVEGTSNPNLYWYRQAAGRGLQLLFYSVGIGQISSEVPQNLSASRPQDRQFILSSKKLLLSDSGFYLCAWGQGPYNEQFFGPGTRLTVL.

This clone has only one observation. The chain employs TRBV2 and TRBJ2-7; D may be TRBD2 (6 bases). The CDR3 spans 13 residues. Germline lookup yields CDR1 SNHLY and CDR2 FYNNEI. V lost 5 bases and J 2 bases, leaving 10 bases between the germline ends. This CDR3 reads CASSQGEAYEQYF. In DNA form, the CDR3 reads TGTGCCAGCAGTCAAGGGGAGGCCTACGAGCAGTACTTC. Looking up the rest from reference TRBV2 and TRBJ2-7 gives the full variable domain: EPEVTQTPSHQVTQMGQEVILRCVPISNHLYFYWYRQILGQKVEFLVSFYNNEISEKSEIFDDQFSVERPDGSNFTLKIRSTKLEDSAMYFCASSQGEAYEQYFGPGTRLTVT.

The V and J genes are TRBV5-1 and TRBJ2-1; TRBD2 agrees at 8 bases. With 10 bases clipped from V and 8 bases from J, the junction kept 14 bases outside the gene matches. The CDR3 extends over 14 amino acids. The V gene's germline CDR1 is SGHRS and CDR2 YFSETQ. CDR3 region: CASSPGTSSYEQFF. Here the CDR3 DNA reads TGCGCCTCCTCCCCCGGGACTAGTTCTTATGAGCAGTTCTTC.

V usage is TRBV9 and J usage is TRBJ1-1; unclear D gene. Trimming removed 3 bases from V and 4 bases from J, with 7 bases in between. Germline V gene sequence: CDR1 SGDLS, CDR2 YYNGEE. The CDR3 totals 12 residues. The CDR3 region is CASSDHTTEAFF. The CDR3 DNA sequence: TGTGCCAGCAGCGATCACACCACTGAAGCTTTCTTT.

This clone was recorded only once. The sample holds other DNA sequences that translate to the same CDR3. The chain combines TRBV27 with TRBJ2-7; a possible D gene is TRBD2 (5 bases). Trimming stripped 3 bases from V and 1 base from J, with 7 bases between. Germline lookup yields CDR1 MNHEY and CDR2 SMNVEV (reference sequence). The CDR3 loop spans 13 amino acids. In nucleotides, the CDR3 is TGTGCCAGCAGTTTGGGCGGGTCCTACGAGCAGTACTTC. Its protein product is CASSLGGSYEQYF.

The chain's CDR3 is CASSFGGGETQYF. In nucleotides, the CDR3 is TGTGCCAGCAGCTTTGGGGGGGGAGAGACCCAGTACTTC. The chain combines TRBV11-3 with TRBJ2-5; 7 nucleotides line up with TRBD2. CDR3 length equals 13 residues. Germline V gives CDR1 SGHNT, CDR2 YENEEA. V lost 3 bases, J lost 4 bases, and 2 bases stayed unmatched.

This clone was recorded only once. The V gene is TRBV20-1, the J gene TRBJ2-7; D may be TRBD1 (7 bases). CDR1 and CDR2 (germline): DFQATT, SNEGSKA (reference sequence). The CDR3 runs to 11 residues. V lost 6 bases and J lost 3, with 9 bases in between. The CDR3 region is CSARDSYEQYF. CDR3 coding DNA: TGCAGTGCGCGGGACAGCTACGAGCAGTACTTC.

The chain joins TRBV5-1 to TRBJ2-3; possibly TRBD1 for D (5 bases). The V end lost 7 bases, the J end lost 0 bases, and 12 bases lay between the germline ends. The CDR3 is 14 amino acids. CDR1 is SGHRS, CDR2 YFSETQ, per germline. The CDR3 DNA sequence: TGCGCCAGCCAGGACATTGGAAGCACAGATACGCAGTATTTT. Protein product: CASQDIGSTDTQYF.

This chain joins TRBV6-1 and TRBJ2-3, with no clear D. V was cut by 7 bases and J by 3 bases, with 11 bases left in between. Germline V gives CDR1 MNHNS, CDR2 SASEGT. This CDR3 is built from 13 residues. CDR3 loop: CASNQWSTDTQYF. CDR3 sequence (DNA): TGTGCCAGCAACCAGTGGTCGACAGATACGCAGTATTTT.

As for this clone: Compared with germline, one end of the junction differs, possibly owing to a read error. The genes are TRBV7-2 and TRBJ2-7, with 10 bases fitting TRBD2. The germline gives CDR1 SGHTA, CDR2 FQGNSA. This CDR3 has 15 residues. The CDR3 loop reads CSSSSSGGVQYEQYF. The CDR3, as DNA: TGTTCCAGCAGCTCGAGCGGGGGGGTTCAGTACGAGCAGTACTTC.

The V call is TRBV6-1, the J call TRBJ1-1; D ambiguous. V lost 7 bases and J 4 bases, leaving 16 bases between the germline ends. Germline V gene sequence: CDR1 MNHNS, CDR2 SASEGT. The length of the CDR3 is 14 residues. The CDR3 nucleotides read TGTGCCAGCATCCGGAACACCCTAGGCACTGAAGCTTTCTTT. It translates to CASIRNTLGTEAFF.

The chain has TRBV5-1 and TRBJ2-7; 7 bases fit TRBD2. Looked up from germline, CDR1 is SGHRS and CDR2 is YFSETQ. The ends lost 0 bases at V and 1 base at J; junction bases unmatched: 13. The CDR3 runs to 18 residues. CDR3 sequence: CASSLAASPSGSSYEQYF. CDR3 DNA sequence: TGCGCCAGCAGCTTGGCCGCAAGCCCTAGCGGAAGTTCCTACGAGCAGTACTTC. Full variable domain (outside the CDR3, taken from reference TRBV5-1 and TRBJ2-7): KAGVTQTPRYLIKTRGQQVTLSCSPISGHRSVSWYQQTPGQGLQFLFEYFSETQRNKGNFPGRFSGRQFSNSRSEMNVSTLELGDSALYLCASSLAASPSGSSYEQYFGPGTRLTVT.

This CDR3 is CASSPGLGTPYSGANVLTF. CDR3 sequence (DNA): TGTGCCAGCAGCCCCGGTCTCGGGACTCCCTACTCTGGGGCCAACGTCCTGACTTTC. The V and J genes are TRBV11-3 and TRBJ2-6; D might be TRBD2 (6 bases). Germline-derived CDR1 and CDR2 are SGHNT and YENEEA. The CDR3 is made up of 19 amino acids. Between the trimmed V and J ends, which lost 5 bases and 0 bases, there was a span of 20 bases.

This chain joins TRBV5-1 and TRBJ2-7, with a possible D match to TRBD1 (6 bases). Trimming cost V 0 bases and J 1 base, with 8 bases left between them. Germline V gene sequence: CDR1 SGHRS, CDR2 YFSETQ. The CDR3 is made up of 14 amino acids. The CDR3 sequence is CASSLEGQSYEQYF. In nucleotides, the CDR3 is TGCGCCAGCAGCTTGGAAGGACAGTCCTACGAGCAGTACTTC.

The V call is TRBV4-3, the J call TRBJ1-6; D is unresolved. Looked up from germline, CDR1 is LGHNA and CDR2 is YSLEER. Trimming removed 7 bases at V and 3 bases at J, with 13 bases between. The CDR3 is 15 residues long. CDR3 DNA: TGCGCCAGCATCCCCCGGCGGTTCTATAATTCACCCCTCCACTTT. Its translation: CASIPRRFYNSPLHF.

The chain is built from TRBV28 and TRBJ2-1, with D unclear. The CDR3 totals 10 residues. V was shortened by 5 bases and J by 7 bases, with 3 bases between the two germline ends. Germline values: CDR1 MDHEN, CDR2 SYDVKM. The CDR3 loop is CASSRNEQFF. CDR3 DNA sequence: TGTGCCAGCAGTCGGAATGAGCAGTTCTTC.

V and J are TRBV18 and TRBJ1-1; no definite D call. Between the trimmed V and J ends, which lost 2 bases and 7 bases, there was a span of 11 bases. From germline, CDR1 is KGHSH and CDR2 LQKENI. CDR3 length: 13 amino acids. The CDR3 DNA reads TGTGCCAGCTCACCATCAGAATACCTTGAAGCTTTCTTT. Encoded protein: CASSPSEYLEAFF.

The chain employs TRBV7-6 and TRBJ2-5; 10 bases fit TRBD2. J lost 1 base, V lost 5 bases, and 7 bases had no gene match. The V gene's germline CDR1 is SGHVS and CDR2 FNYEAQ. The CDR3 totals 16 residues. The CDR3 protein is CASSPLAGGFQETQYF. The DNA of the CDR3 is TGTGCCAGCAGCCCTTTAGCGGGGGGTTTCCAAGAGACCCAGTACTTC. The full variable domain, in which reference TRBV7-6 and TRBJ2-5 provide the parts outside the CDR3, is GAGVSQSPRYKVTKRGQDVALRCDPISGHVSLYWYRQALGQGPEFLTYFNYEAQQDKSGLPNDRFSAERPEGSISTLTIQRTEQRDSAMYRCASSPLAGGFQETQYFGPGTRLLVL.